This paragraph covers one T cell receptor beta chain sequence. Sequencing used cDNA as its template, made by extracting RNA and reverse transcribing it. Libraries were prepared by immunoSEQ multiplex PCR; TCRdb keeps only in-frame clonotypes and omits some of them. The sample includes 200,000 to 250,000 clones, 65% to 70% of them seen just once. V was clipped by 1 base and J by 6 bases, with 10 bases between them. The CDR3 has 13 residues. Looked up from germline, CDR1 is GTSNPN and CDR2 is SVGIG (reference sequence). This specimen comes from a study of CD8+ T cells in alopecia areata. The source was CD4+ T cells sorted from blood, collected at week 0. This chain uses TRBV30 with TRBJ2-1; D gene ambiguous. This receptor was taken from a human donor with alopecia areata. The CDR3 here is CAWSAQWINEQFF. CDR3 in DNA: TGTGCCTGGAGTGCTCAATGGATCAATGAGCAGTTCTTC.